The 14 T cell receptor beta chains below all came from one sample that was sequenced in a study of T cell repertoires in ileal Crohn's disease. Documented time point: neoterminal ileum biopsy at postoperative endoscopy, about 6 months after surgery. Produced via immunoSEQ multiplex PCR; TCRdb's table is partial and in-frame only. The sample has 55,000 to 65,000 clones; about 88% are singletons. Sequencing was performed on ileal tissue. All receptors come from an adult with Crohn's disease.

The DNA for the CDR3 is TGTGCCAGCAGCACCTTTGGGACAGGGTACAAGTTCTTC. The encoded protein is CASSTFGTGYKFF. The V and J genes are TRBV7-2 and TRBJ2-1, with 9 bases aligning to TRBD1. Germline loops: CDR1 SGHTA, CDR2 FQGNSA. The CDR3 covers 13 residues. Trimming cost V 5 bases and J 14 bases; bases outside gene matches: 10.

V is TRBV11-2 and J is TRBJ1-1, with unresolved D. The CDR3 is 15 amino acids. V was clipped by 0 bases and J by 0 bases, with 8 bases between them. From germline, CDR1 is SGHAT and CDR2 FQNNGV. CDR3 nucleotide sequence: TGTGCCAGCAGCTTAGAGGGCGGGTTGAACACTGAAGCTTTCTTT. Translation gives CASSLEGGLNTEAFF.

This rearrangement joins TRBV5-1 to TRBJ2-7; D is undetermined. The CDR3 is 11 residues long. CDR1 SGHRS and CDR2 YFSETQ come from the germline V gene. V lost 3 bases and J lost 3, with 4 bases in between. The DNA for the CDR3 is TGCGCCAGCAGCTCTAGCTACGAGCAGTACTTC. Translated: CASSSSYEQYF.

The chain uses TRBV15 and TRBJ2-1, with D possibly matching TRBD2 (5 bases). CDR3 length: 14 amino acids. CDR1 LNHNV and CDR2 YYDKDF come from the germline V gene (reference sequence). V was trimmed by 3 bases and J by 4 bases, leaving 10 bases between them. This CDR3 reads CATSSGVGYNEQFF. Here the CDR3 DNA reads TGTGCCACCAGCAGCGGGGTAGGTTACAATGAGCAGTTCTTC.

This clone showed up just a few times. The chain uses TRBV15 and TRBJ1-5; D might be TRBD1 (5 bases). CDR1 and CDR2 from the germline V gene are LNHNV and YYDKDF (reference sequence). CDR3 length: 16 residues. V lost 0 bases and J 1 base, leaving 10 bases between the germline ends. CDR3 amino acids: CATSRDQGVSNQPQHF. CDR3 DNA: TGTGCCACCAGCAGAGATCAGGGTGTGAGCAATCAGCCCCAGCATTTT.

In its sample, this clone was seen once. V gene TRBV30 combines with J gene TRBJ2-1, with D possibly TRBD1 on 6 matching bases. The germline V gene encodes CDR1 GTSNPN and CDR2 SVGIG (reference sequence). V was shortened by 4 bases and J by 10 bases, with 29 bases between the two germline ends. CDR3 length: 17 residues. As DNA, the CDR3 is TGTGCCTGGAACAATAGCCCCAGGGGCAAGAATTATGACGAGCAGTTCTTC. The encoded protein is CAWNNSPRGKNYDEQFF.

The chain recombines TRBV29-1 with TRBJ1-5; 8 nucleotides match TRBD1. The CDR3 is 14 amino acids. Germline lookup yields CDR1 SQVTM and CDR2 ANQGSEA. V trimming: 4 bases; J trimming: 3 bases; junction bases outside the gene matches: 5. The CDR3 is CSVVTGVPNQPQHF. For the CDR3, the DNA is TGCAGCGTTGTGACAGGGGTCCCCAATCAGCCCCAGCATTTT.

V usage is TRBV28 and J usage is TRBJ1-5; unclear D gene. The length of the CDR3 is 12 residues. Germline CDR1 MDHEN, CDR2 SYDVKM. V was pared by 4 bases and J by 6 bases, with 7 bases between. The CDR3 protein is CASSSSSQPQHF. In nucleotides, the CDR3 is TGTGCCAGCAGTTCGTCCTCTCAGCCCCAGCATTTT.

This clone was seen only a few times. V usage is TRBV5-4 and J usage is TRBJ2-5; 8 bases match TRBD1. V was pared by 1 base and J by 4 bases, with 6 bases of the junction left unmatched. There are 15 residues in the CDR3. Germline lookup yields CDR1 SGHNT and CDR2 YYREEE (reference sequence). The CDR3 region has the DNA TGTGCCAGCAGCTTGTCAGGGGGCGCAGGAGAGACCCAGTACTTC. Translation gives CASSLSGGAGETQYF. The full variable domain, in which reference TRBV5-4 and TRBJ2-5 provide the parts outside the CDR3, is ETGVTQSPTHLIKTRGQQVTLRCSSQSGHNTVSWYQQALGQGPQFIFQYYREEENGRGNFPPRFSGLQFPNYSSELNVNALELDDSALYLCASSLSGGAGETQYFGPGTRLLVL.

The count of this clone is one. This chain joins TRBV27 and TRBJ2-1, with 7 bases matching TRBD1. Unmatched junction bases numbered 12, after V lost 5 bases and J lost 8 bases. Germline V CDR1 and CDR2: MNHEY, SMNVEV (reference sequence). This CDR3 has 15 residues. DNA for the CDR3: TGTGCCAGCAGTCTACGGGACAGAGTTACGGATGAGCAGTTCTTC. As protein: CASSLRDRVTDEQFF.

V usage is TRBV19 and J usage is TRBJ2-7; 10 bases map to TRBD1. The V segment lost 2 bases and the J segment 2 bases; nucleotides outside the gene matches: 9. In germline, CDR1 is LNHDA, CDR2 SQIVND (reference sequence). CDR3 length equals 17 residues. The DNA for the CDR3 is TGTGCCAGTAGTATATTTCCGACCGGGACAGGGGCCTACGAGCAGTACTTC. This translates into CASSIFPTGTGAYEQYF.

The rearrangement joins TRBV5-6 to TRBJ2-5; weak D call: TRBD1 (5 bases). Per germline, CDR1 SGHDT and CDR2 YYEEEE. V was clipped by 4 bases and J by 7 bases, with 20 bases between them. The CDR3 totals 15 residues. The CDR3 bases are TGTGCCAGCAGCACCAGGGTTACGGGTCCGGGGACCCAGTACTTC. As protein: CASSTRVTGPGTQYF.

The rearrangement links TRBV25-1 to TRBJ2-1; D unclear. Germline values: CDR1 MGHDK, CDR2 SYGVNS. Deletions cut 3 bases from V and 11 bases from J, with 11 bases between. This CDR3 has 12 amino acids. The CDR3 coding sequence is TGTGCCAGCAGTGAGTTGAGTTTAAAGCAGTTCTTC. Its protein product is CASSELSLKQFF.

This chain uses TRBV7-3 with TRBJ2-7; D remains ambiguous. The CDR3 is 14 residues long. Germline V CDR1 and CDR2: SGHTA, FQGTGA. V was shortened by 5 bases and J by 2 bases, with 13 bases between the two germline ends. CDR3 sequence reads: CASSPTGSPYEQYF. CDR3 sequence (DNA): TGTGCCAGCAGCCCAACCGGGTCCCCCTACGAGCAGTACTTC.